This section outlines one T cell receptor (beta chain) sequence together with its context. CD45RO-negative, CCR7-positively selected cells formed the naive CD8 fraction, excluding terminally differentiated effector memory CD45RA+ cells. The data derive from a study of shared clonotypes between healthy human individuals. Study context: Researchers drew samples from two women and a few men aged 18 to 49.

It was at deep level that the assay was run. Every subset's genomic DNA went evenly onto several immunoSEQ plates. For sorted subsets, 200 ng DNA per replicate equaled about 30,000 T cell genomes. The assay was immunoSEQ multiplex PCR, and TCRdb's table has in-frame clones only and misses some. The data show over 2 million clones, about 95% seen once. V was clipped by 1 base and J by 3 bases; unmatched bases: 5. The CDR3 length is 16 residues. Per the germline V gene, CDR1 is LNHDA and CDR2 is SQIVND (reference sequence). Sequenced input: naive CD8+ T cells sorted from blood. This receptor was obtained from a man between 18 and 35 years old in good health. The gene calls are TRBV19 and TRBJ2-5, with 10 bases that match TRBD2. The CDR3 reads CASSIGSLAGEETQYF. CDR3 nucleotide sequence: TGTGCCAGTAGTATAGGAAGCCTAGCGGGGGAAGAGACCCAGTACTTC.